This T cell receptor beta chain was retrieved from a study of human T cells and chemical hapten exposure. Study at large: Per-sample variation in TCR yield stemmed mainly from small pooled library volume differences. Findings of the study overall: No shift was seen in TCRs above 1 in 1000 frequency with DPC sensitization.

Trimming cost V 1 base and J 2 bases, with 12 bases left between them. Germline V gene sequence: CDR1 MGHRA, CDR2 YSYEKL. The CDR3 contains 16 residues. TCRdb used MiXCR to reprocess the RACE reads, holding one entry per CDR3 protein. The profile shows over 100,000 distinct CDR3 sequences, roughly a tenth of them singletons. Time point of the sample: patch test 2, 6 weeks after DPC sensitization. Treatment defined: therapeutic diphenylcyclopropenone sensitization with weekly scalp DPC. As for this clonotype: Its antigen remains unknown.

The source is a woman in her 40s with alopecia areata. Some clones in this sample may be carry-over from other donors' samples. This chain connects TRBV4-1 to TRBJ1-3; D possibly corresponds to TRBD1 (6 bases). This sample comprised whole blood, obtained in connection with sensitization to the hapten diphenylcyclopropenone (DPC). The DNA of the CDR3 is TGCGCCAGCAGCCAAGGCGAACAGGGTGCTGGAAACACCATATATTTT. This translates into CASSQGEQGAGNTIYF.